This T cell receptor (beta chain) is from a study of control samples from healthy donors and cancer patients. V gave up 7 bases and J gave up 3 bases; unmatched junction bases: 8. The germline gives CDR1 MDHEN, CDR2 SYDVKM. The CDR3 covers 16 residues. Produced via immunoSEQ multiplex PCR; TCRdb's table is partial and in-frame only. The data contain 260,000 or so clones, roughly 80% of them singletons. The receptor was derived from a woman aged 55-75 years with lung cancer. The V call is TRBV28, the J call TRBJ2-2, with TRBD1 matching over 10 bases. The sample comprised PBMCs. In DNA, the CDR3 is TGTGCCAGCACCCTTGTAGGGACAGGGGACACCGGGGAGCTGTTTTTT. It yields the protein CASTLVGTGDTGELFF.